This T cell receptor beta chain was sequenced during a study of blood T cells in healthy people across ages. Caucasian, healthy and from Russia, the donors were aged between 6 and 90. Every sample gave at least 6 micrograms of total RNA when it was extracted. For the second PCR, which ran for roughly 6 to 12 cycles, a sample-barcoded 5' primer and a J-beta primer mix were used. TCRdb itself ran the 5' RACE reads through MiXCR, one entry per CDR3 protein. Among 1 million or so distinct CDR3 sequences listed, 40% to 50% were seen once. Notes on this clonotype: What it binds is unknown.

Study-wide results and caveats: Investigators treated diversity estimates from one million T cells as underestimates.

This CDR3 is 17 amino acids long. Germline V lookup: CDR1 MGHRA, CDR2 YSYEKL. Trimming at V came to 5 bases and at J to 3 bases, leaving 15 bases not matched to a gene. The source material was blood. The sequence came from a woman aged 60-70 years in good health. The rearrangement joins TRBV4-1 to TRBJ2-7; 8 bases match TRBD1. The CDR3 is CASSAVGTGARVYEQYF. The CDR3 nucleotides read TGCGCCAGCAGCGCCGTTGGGACAGGAGCGAGGGTCTACGAGCAGTACTTC.